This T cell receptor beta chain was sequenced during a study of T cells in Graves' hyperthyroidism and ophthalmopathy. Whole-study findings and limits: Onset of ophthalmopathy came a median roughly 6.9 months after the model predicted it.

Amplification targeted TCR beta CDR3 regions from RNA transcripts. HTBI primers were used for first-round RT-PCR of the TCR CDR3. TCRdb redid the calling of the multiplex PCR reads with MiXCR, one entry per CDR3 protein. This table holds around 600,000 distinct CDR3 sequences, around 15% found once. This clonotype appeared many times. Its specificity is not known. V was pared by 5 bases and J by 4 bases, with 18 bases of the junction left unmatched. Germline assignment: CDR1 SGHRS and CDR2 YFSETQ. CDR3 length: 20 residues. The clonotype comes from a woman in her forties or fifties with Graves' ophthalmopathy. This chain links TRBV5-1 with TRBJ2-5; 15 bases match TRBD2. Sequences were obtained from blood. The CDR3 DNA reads TGCGCCAGCAGGCAAGAACCCGGGACTAGCGGGAGGACCCGCTTAGAGACCCAGTACTTC. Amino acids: CASRQEPGTSGRTRLETQYF.